One sample yielded the 5 T cell receptor beta chains listed below, sequenced in a study of technical replicates of blood from several donors. The data were produced by immunoSEQ multiplex PCR, yet TCRdb's version contains in-frame clones alone and is incomplete. The sample has about 13,000 clones; around 85% are singletons. Specimen: PBMCs. These receptors were obtained from a human donor in good health.

CDR3 protein: CASTSRGWGTEAFF. DNA for the CDR3: TGTGCCAGCACCTCCAGGGGATGGGGCACTGAAGCTTTCTTT. J is TRBJ1-1 and V is TRBV28; TRBD1 is a possible D gene (6 bases). Looked up from germline, CDR1 is MDHEN and CDR2 is SYDVKM. Deletions cut 7 bases from V and 4 bases from J, with 16 bases between. The CDR3 length is 14 residues.

This clone was seen a single time. This sequence joins TRBV7-2 and TRBJ1-2; D perhaps matches TRBD1 (6 bases). V was shortened by 5 bases and J by 2 bases, with 15 bases between the two germline ends. The CDR3 is 15 residues long. Germline V CDR1 and CDR2: SGHTA, FQGNSA. The CDR3 sequence: CASSSRRGANYGYTF. CDR3 sequence (DNA): TGTGCCAGCAGCAGCCGGCGGGGGGCAAACTATGGCTACACCTTC.

The chain has TRBV5-8 and TRBJ1-2, with 7 bases fitting TRBD1. The CDR3 consists of 17 residues. Per the germline V gene, CDR1 is SGHTS and CDR2 is YDEGEE. The ends lost 2 bases at V and 0 bases at J; junction bases unmatched: 10. The CDR3 bases are TGTGCCAGCAGCTTCACCCCCAGGACAGGAGCTAACTATGGCTACACCTTC. This translates into CASSFTPRTGANYGYTF.

V gene TRBV5-6 combines with J gene TRBJ2-7; no firm D call. The CDR3 runs to 13 residues. Germline values: CDR1 SGHDT, CDR2 YYEEEE. V lost 5 bases to trimming and J lost 1 base, with 10 bases between them. CDR3 amino acids: CASSSSGSYEQYF. CDR3 DNA: TGTGCCAGCAGTAGCTCCGGGTCCTACGAGCAGTACTTC.

V gene TRBV6-6 combines with J gene TRBJ2-7; no reliable D call. V was trimmed by 6 bases and J by 4 bases, leaving 10 bases between them. The germline V gene encodes CDR1 MNHNY and CDR2 SVGAGI (reference sequence). The CDR3 is 12 amino acids. CDR3 region: CASSTQAYEQYF. In nucleotides, the CDR3 is TGTGCCAGCAGCACCCAGGCGTACGAGCAGTACTTC.